The sequence of this TCR beta chain was determined in a study of OX40 agonist ivuxolimab in advanced cancers. Overall study context: Ivuxolimab is an agonistic anti-OX40 (CD134) antibody, and patients were treated with it. Every 2 weeks, patients received ivuxolimab intravenously, dosed at 0.01 to 10 mg/kg. Dose-escalation patients had hepatocellular carcinoma, melanoma, renal cell or head and neck cancer. Partial responses were observed in three patients, of whom one had hepatocellular carcinoma and two had cutaneous melanoma.

Clones were sequenced by immunoSEQ multiplex PCR, and TCRdb holds only the in-frame ones, with some missing. The sample records more than 20,000 clones, roughly 80% being singletons. The germline V gene has CDR1 MDHEN and CDR2 SYDVKM. J gave up 7 bases and V 5 bases, and 6 bases lay outside the gene matches. This CDR3 region has 14 residues. This clone was detected a few times. The J gene is TRBJ2-1, the V gene TRBV28; 9 bases line up with TRBD2. The sequence came from an adult with an advanced solid tumor such as melanoma, head and neck, liver or kidney cancer. The source material was CD4+ or CD8+ T cells sorted from blood, sampled in a trial of the OX40 agonist ivuxolimab. CDR3 residues: CASSPGLAGNEQFF. As DNA, the CDR3 is TGTGCCAGCAGTCCAGGCCTAGCGGGGAATGAGCAGTTCTTC.